This T cell receptor beta chain appears in the sequencing data of a study of blood T cell repertoires in COVID-19. The wider study: Sample material is recorded as cDNA or gDNA derived from T cells, B-cell-depleted T cells, or PBMCs.

Germline V gene sequence: CDR1 SNHLY, CDR2 FYNNEI. This CDR3 is 16 amino acids long. The V gene end was trimmed by 5 bases and the J gene end by 2 bases; junction bases not matched to a gene: 5. In the authors' workflow: The assay estimated nucleated cells by amplifying reference gene primers. Sequenced by immunoSEQ multiplex PCR; TCRdb stores in-frame clones only, minus some. V and J calls and clone size are copied from that table; D and trimming were computed from the DNA. Among roughly 80,000 clones listed, 85% to 90% were seen once. The source is an elderly man in a cohort sampled during active COVID-19. The J gene is TRBJ2-3, the V gene TRBV2, with 12 bases lining up with TRBD2. The material sequenced was peripheral blood. The CDR3 spells CASSRTSGVPTDTQYF. The CDR3 DNA is TGTGCCAGCAGTAGGACTAGCGGGGTTCCCACAGATACGCAGTATTTT.